This TCR beta chain derives from a study of blood T cell repertoires in COVID-19. Study overall: Whether acute or convalescent, the COVID-19 samples came from the United States, Italy and Spain. The cDNA or gDNA used as material had been derived from T cells, B-cell-depleted T cells, or PBMCs.

TCRdb's copy holds only in-frame clones and misses some; the assay was immunoSEQ multiplex PCR. The sample records approximately 400,000 clones, 89% being singletons. The source is a man between 40 and 49 years old with acute or convalescent COVID-19. Sequencing was carried out using peripheral blood.

The CDR3 reads CASSRLARTDTQYF. The DNA of the CDR3 is TGCGCCAGCAGCCGACTAGCGAGGACAGATACGCAGTATTTT. V usage is TRBV10-2 and J usage is TRBJ2-3; 8 positions match TRBD2. V lost 6 bases to trimming and J lost 3 bases; unmatched junction nucleotides: 5. CDR3 length: 14 amino acids. Germline CDR1 WSHSY, CDR2 SAAADI.